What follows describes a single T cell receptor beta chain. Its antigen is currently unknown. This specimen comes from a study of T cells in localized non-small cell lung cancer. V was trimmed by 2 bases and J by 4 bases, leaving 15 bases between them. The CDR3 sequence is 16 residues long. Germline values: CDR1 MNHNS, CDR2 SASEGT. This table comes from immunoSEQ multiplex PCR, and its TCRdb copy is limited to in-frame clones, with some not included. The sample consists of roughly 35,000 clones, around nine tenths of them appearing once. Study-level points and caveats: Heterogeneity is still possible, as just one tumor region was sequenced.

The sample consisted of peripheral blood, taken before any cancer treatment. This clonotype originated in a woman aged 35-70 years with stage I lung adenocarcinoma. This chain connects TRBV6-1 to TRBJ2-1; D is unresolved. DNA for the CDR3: TGTGCCAGCAGTGAAAGTCTGGGTGGCAAGTACAATGAGCAGTTCTTC. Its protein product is CASSESLGGKYNEQFF.